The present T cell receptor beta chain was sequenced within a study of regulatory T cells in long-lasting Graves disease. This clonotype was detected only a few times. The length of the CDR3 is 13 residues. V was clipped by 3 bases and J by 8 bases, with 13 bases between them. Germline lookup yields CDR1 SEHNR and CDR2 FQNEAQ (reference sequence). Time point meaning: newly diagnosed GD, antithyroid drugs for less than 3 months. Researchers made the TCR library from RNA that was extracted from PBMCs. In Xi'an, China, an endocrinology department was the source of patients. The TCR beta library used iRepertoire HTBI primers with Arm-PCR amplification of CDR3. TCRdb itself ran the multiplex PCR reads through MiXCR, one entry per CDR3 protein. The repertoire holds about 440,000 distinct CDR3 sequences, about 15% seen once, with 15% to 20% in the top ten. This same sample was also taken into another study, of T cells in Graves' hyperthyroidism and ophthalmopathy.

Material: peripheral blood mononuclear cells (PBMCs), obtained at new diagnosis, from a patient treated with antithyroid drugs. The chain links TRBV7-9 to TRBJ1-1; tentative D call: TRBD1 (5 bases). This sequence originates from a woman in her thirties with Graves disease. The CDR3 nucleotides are TGTGCCAGCAGCTTGGCAGAGGGACGAGAAGCTTTCTTT. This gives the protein CASSLAEGREAFF.